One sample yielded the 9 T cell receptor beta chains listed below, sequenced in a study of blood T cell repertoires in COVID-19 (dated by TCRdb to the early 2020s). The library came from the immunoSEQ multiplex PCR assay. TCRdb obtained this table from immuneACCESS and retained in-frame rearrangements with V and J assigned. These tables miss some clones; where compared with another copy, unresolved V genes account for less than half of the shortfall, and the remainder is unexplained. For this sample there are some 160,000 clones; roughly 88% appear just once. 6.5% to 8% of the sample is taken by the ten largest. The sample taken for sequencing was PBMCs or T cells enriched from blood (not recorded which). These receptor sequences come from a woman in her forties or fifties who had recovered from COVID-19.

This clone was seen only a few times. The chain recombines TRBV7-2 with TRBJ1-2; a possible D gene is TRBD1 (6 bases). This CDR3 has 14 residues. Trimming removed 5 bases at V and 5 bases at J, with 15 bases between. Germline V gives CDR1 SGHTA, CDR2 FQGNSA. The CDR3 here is CASSMTGTSYGYTF. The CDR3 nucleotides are TGTGCCAGCAGCATGACCGGGACATCTTATGGCTACACCTTC.

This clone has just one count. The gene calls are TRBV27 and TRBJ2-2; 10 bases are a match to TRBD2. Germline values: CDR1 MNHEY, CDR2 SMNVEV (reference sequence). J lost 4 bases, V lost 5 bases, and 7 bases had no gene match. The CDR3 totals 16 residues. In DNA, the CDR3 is TGTGCCAGCAGTACAGTAGCGGGGGGCATCACCGGGGAGCTGTTTTTT. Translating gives CASSTVAGGITGELFF.

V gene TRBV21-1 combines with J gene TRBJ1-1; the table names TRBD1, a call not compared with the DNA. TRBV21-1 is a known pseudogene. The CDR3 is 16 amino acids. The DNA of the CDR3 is TGTGCCAGCAGCAAAAGTAAGGCAGGGGGCGTCACTGAAGCTTTCTTT. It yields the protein CASSKSKAGGVTEAFF.

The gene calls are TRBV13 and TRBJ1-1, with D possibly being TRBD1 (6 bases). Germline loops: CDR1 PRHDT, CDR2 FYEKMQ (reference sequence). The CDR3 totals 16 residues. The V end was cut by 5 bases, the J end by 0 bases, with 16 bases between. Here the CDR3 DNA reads TGTGCCAGCAGCATTCGGACAGTGGACATGAACACTGAAGCTTTCTTT. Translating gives CASSIRTVDMNTEAFF.

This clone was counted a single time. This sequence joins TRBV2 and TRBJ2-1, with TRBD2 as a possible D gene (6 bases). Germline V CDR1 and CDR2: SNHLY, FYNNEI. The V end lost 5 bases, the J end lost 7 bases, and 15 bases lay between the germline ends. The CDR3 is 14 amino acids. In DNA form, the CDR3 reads TGTGCCAGCAGTTCCGGGCGGGGTGGAAATGAGCAGTTCTTC. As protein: CASSSGRGGNEQFF.

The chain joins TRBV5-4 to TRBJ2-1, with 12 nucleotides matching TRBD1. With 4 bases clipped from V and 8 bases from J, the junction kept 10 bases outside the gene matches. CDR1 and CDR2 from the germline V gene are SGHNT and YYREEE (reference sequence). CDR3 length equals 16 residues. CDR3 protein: CASSLTGTGGTYEQFF. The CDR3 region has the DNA TGTGCCAGCAGCCTTACCGGGACAGGGGGCACCTATGAGCAGTTCTTC.

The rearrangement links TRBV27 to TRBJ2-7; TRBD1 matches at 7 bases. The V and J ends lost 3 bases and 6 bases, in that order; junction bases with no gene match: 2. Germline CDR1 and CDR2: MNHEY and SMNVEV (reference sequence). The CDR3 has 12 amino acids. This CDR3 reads CASSFTGAEQYF. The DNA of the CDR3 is TGTGCCAGCAGTTTCACAGGGGCCGAGCAGTACTTC.

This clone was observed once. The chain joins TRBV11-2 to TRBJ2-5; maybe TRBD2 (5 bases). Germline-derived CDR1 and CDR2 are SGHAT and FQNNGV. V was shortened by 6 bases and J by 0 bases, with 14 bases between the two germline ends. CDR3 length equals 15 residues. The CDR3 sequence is CASSPTPGNQETQYF. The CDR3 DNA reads TGTGCCAGCAGTCCGACACCGGGAAACCAAGAGACCCAGTACTTC.

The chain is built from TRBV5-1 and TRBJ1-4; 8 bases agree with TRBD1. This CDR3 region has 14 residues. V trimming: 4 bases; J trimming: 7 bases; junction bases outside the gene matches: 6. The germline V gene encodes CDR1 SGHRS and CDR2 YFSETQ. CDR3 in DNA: TGCGCCAGCAGCGAACAGGGGGGGAGTGAAAAACTGTTTTTT. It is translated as CASSEQGGSEKLFF. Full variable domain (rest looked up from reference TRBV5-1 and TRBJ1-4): KAGVTQTPRYLIKTRGQQVTLSCSPISGHRSVSWYQQTPGQGLQFLFEYFSETQRNKGNFPGRFSGRQFSNSRSEMNVSTLELGDSALYLCASSEQGGSEKLFFGSGTQLSVL.